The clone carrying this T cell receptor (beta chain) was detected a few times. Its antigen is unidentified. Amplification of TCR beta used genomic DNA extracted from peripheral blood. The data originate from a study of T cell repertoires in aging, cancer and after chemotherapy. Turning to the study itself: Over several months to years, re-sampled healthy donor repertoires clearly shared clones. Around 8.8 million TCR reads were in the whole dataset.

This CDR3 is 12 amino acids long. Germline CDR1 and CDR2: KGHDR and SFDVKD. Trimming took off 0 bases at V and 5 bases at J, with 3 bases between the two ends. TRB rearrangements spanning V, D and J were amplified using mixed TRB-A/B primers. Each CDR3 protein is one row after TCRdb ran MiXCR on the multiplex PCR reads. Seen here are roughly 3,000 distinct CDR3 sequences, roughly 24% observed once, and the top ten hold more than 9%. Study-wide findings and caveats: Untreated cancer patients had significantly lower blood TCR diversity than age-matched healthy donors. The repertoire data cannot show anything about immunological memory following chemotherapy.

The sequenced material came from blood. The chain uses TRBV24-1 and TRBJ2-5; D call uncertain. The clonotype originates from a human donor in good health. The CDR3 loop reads CATSDLRETQYF. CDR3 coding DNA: TGTGCCACCAGTGATTTGAGGGAGACCCAGTACTTC.